Here is one T cell receptor beta chain with its context. Germline V gene lookup returns CDR1 SGHRS and CDR2 YFSETQ. V gave up 4 bases and J gave up 5 bases; unmatched junction bases: 8. The CDR3 contains 14 residues. This entry comes from a study of blood T cell repertoires in COVID-19. The overall study: The samples span acute and convalescent COVID-19 from the United States, Italy and Spain. PBMCs, B-cell-depleted T cells, or T cells were the source of the cDNA or gDNA that made up the material.

In the source study's methods: Researchers report that nucleated cell counts were estimated from reference gene primer amplification. TCRdb keeps only in-frame clones here, not all; method: immunoSEQ multiplex PCR. V, J and clone size derive from that table, while D and trimming were established from the DNA sequence. Of about 100,000 clones in the sample, approximately 87% are singletons; the top ten hold roughly 13%. The sequenced material came from peripheral blood. The TCR sequence derives from a human donor in a cohort sampled during active COVID-19. V usage is TRBV5-1 and J usage is TRBJ2-7, with TRBD2 identical over 8 bases. CDR3 nucleotides: TGCGCCAGCAGCATTAGCGGGATCTACCACGAGCAGTACTTC. Amino acids: CASSISGIYHEQYF.